This TCR beta chain was captured by sequencing in a study of regulatory T cells in long-lasting Graves disease. As for the study in general: Persistent Graves' disease meant over 5 years of antithyroid drugs with positive TSH receptor antibodies.

Time point defined: persistent/refractory GD, antithyroid drugs over 5 years with positive TRAb. Scientists built the TCR library using RNA that was extracted from PBMCs. Concerning this clonotype: Antigen specificity is unknown.

Notes on the study in general: Persistent cases of Graves' showed reduced TCR diversity relative to newly diagnosed patients.

iRepertoire HTBI primers and Arm-PCR of CDR3 regions built TCR beta libraries. TCRdb passed the multiplex PCR reads through MiXCR, listing each CDR3 protein once. The data show some 340,000 distinct CDR3 sequences, more than 20% seen once. The source material was peripheral blood mononuclear cells (PBMCs), sampled when the disease was refractory, from a patient treated with antithyroid drugs. The sequence was collected from a woman aged 40 to 55 with Graves disease.

The CDR3 sequence: CASSRGDMRNTEAFF. The DNA of the CDR3 is TGTGCCAGTAGTCGTGGGGACATGAGGAACACTGAAGCTTTCTTT. The rearrangement links TRBV19 to TRBJ1-1; TRBD1 is a possible D gene (6 bases). Germline V gene lookup returns CDR1 LNHDA and CDR2 SQIVND (reference sequence). The V gene lost 5 bases and the J gene lost 1 base, with 14 bases spanning the gap. This CDR3 contains 15 residues.